Following are 31 T cell receptor beta chains from one sample sequenced in a study of blood T cell repertoires in COVID-19 (TCRdb year 2020). Receptors were amplified or captured by the immunoSEQ multiplex PCR assay. TCRdb took over this immuneACCESS table, retaining in-frame rearrangements with V and J assigned. Such tables are incomplete; in checked studies, under half of the missing clones stem from an unresolved V gene, and the remainder is unexplained. Counted in this sample were some 130,000 clones; around 86% of them appeared once. Roughly 9% of the sample is held by the ten biggest clonotypes. Sequenced input: peripheral blood. The receptors come from a woman aged 60-75 years with active or convalescent COVID-19.

The chain carries TRBV19 and TRBJ1-2; no definite D call. The CDR3 has 12 amino acids. Trimming pared 5 bases from V and 5 bases from J, leaving 9 bases between. The germline CDR1 and CDR2 sequences are LNHDA and SQIVND (reference sequence). The CDR3 here is CASSSLSYGYTF. The DNA of the CDR3 is TGTGCCAGTAGTTCTCTTTCTTATGGCTACACCTTC. The entire variable domain, with the rest obtained from reference TRBV19 and TRBJ1-2, is as follows: DGGITQSPKYLFRKEGQNVTLSCEQNLNHDAMYWYRQDPGQGLRLIYYSQIVNDFQKGDIAEGYSVSREKKESFPLTVTSAQKNPTAFYLCASSSLSYGYTFGSGTRLTVV.

The genes are TRBV25-1 and TRBJ2-2, with D hard to call. The CDR3 is 14 amino acids. Deletions cut 2 bases from V and 0 bases from J, with 4 bases between. Germline V gene data show CDR1 as MGHDK and CDR2 as SYGVNS. CDR3 in DNA: TGTGCCAGCAGTGAAGGAGCGAACACCGGGGAGCTGTTTTTT. Its translation: CASSEGANTGELFF.

This clone was counted a single time. V is TRBV4-3 and J is TRBJ2-7, with 8 bases identical to TRBD2. Per germline, CDR1 LGHNA and CDR2 YSLEER. This CDR3 is 14 amino acids long. Trimming removed 5 bases from V and 0 bases from J; junction bases left unmatched: 3. The DNA of the CDR3 is TGCGCCAGCAGCATAGCGGGAACCTCCTACGAGCAGTACTTC. Amino acids: CASSIAGTSYEQYF.

This clone occurred many times. The rearrangement links TRBV18 to TRBJ2-3; TRBD2 aligns across 16 bases. V lost 3 bases to trimming and J lost 4 bases; unmatched junction nucleotides: 1. The CDR3 runs 16 residues. Germline V gives CDR1 KGHSH, CDR2 LQKENI. CDR3 sequence (DNA): TGTGCCAGCTCACCGGGACTAGCGGGAGGGTCAGATACGCAGTATTTT. It specifies CASSPGLAGGSDTQYF.

This clone was detected a few times. The chain joins TRBV4-2 to TRBJ1-2; TRBD1 aligns across 10 bases. Trimming took 3 bases from V and 4 from J; bases not matched to a gene: 5. CDR1 and CDR2 (germline): LGHNA, YNFKEQ. This CDR3 region has 15 residues. CDR3 sequence: CASSQGQGTIYGYTF. CDR3 nucleotide sequence: TGTGCCAGCAGCCAGGGACAGGGGACGATCTATGGCTACACCTTC.

This rearrangement joins TRBV18 to TRBJ2-4, with 8 bases lining up with TRBD2. The V gene end was trimmed by 3 bases and the J gene end by 6 bases; junction bases not matched to a gene: 4. The CDR3 sequence is 14 residues long. Germline V gene data show CDR1 as KGHSH and CDR2 as LQKENI. CDR3 sequence (DNA): TGTGCCAGCTCACCCGGGGGGGCAGGAAACATTCAGTACTTC. It translates to CASSPGGAGNIQYF.

The CDR3 nucleotides are TGCGCCAGCAGCAAACAGACAGGGGGGTCCTACAATGAGCAGTTCTTC. This encodes CASSKQTGGSYNEQFF. V gene TRBV5-1 combines with J gene TRBJ2-1; 9 positions match TRBD1. In germline, CDR1 is SGHRS, CDR2 YFSETQ. This CDR3 is built from 16 residues. V lost 4 bases and J lost 1; bases outside the gene matches: 6.

V gene TRBV5-1 combines with J gene TRBJ2-7; the D gene is possibly TRBD2 (5 bases). V lost 7 bases, J lost 1 base, and 24 bases lay in between. The CDR3 runs 17 residues. CDR1 and CDR2 from the germline V gene are SGHRS and YFSETQ. CDR3 sequence: CASGSHPRGEGSYEQYV. The CDR3 DNA is TGCGCCAGCGGATCCCATCCACGGGGTGAAGGGTCCTACGAGCAGTACGTC.

V is TRBV10-3 and J is TRBJ2-1, with TRBD1 identical over 9 bases. Germline V gene data show CDR1 as ENHRY and CDR2 as SYGVKD. The CDR3 contains 18 residues. Germline trimming cut 6 bases from V and 2 bases from J; bases unmatched to any gene: 14. The CDR3 DNA follows: TGTGCCATCAGGGATCCGGGACAGGGAAGTTTGGCCTACAATGAGCAGTTCTTC. Translation: CAIRDPGQGSLAYNEQFF.

V and J are TRBV7-2 and TRBJ1-5, with D maybe TRBD1 (6 bases). V was shortened by 1 base and J by 0 bases, with 7 bases between the two germline ends. Looked up from germline, CDR1 is SGHTA and CDR2 is FQGNSA. This CDR3 is 15 amino acids long. CDR3 coding DNA: TGTGCCAGCAGCTTAGGACAGGATAGCAATCAGCCCCAGCATTTT. Amino acids: CASSLGQDSNQPQHF.

This sequence joins TRBV6-5 and TRBJ1-1; 11 positions agree with TRBD1. The CDR3 is made up of 14 amino acids. The germline CDR1 and CDR2 sequences are MNHEY and SVGAGI. Trimming removed 6 bases from V and 4 bases from J; junction bases left unmatched: 4. The CDR3 sequence: CASSSGTGGTEAFF. The CDR3 DNA reads TGTGCCAGCAGCTCCGGGACAGGGGGCACTGAAGCTTTCTTT.

This chain connects TRBV14 to TRBJ2-2, with 8 bases aligning to TRBD1. There are 16 residues in the CDR3. Trimming removed 1 base from V and 6 bases from J; junction bases left unmatched: 7. Germline CDR1 reads SGHDN; CDR2 reads FVKESK. This chain's CDR3 is CASSQGRMDRAGELFF. DNA for the CDR3: TGTGCCAGCAGCCAAGGGAGAATGGACAGGGCCGGGGAGCTGTTTTTT.

The chain couples TRBV7-9 to TRBJ2-7; the D gene is possibly TRBD2 (6 bases). Germline V gene sequence: CDR1 SEHNR, CDR2 FQNEAQ (reference sequence). This CDR3 has 13 residues. V lost 6 bases and J 3 bases, leaving 12 bases between the germline ends. The CDR3 DNA reads as TGTGCCAGCAGTCGCGGGACCCGCTACGAGCAGTACTTC. The encoded protein is CASSRGTRYEQYF.

A single count supports this clone. The genes are TRBV10-2 and TRBJ2-3; D is uncertain. CDR1 and CDR2 (germline): WSHSY, SAAADI. This CDR3 is 11 amino acids long. V lost 8 bases and J lost 4, with 7 bases in between. CDR3 amino acids: CASERADTQYF. The CDR3 DNA is TGCGCCAGCGAACGGGCAGATACGCAGTATTTT.

V and J are TRBV19 and TRBJ1-1, with TRBD1 matching 7 bases. V was clipped by 3 bases and J by 11 bases; unmatched bases: 9. This CDR3 has 13 amino acids. Germline V gene data show CDR1 as LNHDA and CDR2 as SQIVND (reference sequence). The DNA of the CDR3 is TGTGCCAGTAGTATGCAAGGGGGCTGGGGGGCTTTCTTT. Its translation is CASSMQGGWGAFF.

The genes are TRBV3-1 (or the pseudogene TRBV3-2) and TRBJ2-2; TRBD1 agrees at 7 bases. From germline, CDR1 is LGHDT and CDR2 YNNKEL (reference sequence). Trimming cost V 4 bases and J 1 base; bases outside gene matches: 6. The CDR3 runs to 16 residues. The CDR3 loop is CASSLLRDRNTGELFF. CDR3 nucleotides: TGTGCCAGCAGCCTACTCCGGGACAGGAACACCGGGGAGCTGTTTTTT.

The chain recombines TRBV4-2 with TRBJ2-5, with 15 bases that match TRBD2. This CDR3 spans 18 amino acids. Germline CDR1 and CDR2: LGHNA and YNFKEQ. After removal of 4 bases from V and 2 bases from J, the junction contained 8 bases not matched to a gene. Here the CDR3 reads CASSPIGTSGRQQETQYF. CDR3 nucleotides: TGTGCCAGCAGCCCCATAGGGACTAGCGGGAGGCAACAAGAGACCCAGTACTTC.

The chain uses TRBV2 and TRBJ2-3, with a weak D call TRBD2 (5 bases). Germline lookup yields CDR1 SNHLY and CDR2 FYNNEI. V dropped 8 bases and J dropped 2 bases, with 14 bases sitting between them. This CDR3 region has 14 residues. The CDR3 DNA reads as TGTGCCAGCCAAGCGGTGCGCGCCACAGATACGCAGTATTTT. Its protein is CASQAVRATDTQYF.

V gene TRBV7-2 combines with J gene TRBJ2-1; 8 bases align to TRBD2. The CDR3 has 15 amino acids. Germline V gene lookup returns CDR1 SGHTA and CDR2 FQGNSA. The V and J ends lost 3 bases and 7 bases, in that order; junction bases with no gene match: 8. The CDR3 nucleotides are TGTGCCAGCAGCTTTCGTACTAGCGGCTATAATGAGCAGTTCTTC. It specifies CASSFRTSGYNEQFF.

In its sample, this clone was seen a few times. The chain has TRBV15 and TRBJ2-3; D not resolved. Germline CDR1 LNHNV, CDR2 YYDKDF (reference sequence). The CDR3 has 13 residues. Deletions cut 1 base from V and 2 bases from J, with 4 bases between. The CDR3 DNA is TGTGCCACCAGCAGAGGGCTCACAGATACGCAGTATTTT. Translated: CATSRGLTDTQYF.

This chain uses TRBV11-2 with TRBJ1-2, with 8 bases identical to TRBD1. V lost 8 bases and J lost 6; bases outside the gene matches: 8. This CDR3 contains 13 residues. Germline CDR1 reads SGHAT; CDR2 reads FQNNGV. CDR3 DNA sequence: TGTGCCAGCGGTGGACAGGGAACCCATGGCTACACCTTC. This codes for CASGGQGTHGYTF. Full variable domain (outside the CDR3, taken from reference TRBV11-2 and TRBJ1-2): EAGVAQSPRYKIIEKRQSVAFWCNPISGHATLYWYQQILGQGPKLLIQFQNNGVVDDSQLPKDRFSAERLKGVDSTLKIQPAKLEDSAVYLCASGGQGTHGYTFGSGTRLTVV.

This chain connects TRBV7-9 to TRBJ1-6; D call uncertain. Germline V gives CDR1 SEHNR, CDR2 FQNEAQ (reference sequence). V was shortened by 10 bases and J by 0 bases, with 13 bases between the two germline ends. CDR3 length: 15 amino acids. Written as DNA, the CDR3 is TGTGCCATTCTTGGGAGTAGCTCCTATAATTCACCCCTCCACTTT. Translating it yields CAILGSSSYNSPLHF.

J is TRBJ2-1 and V is TRBV6-2 or TRBV6-3; D perhaps matches TRBD2 (6 bases). The V end was cut by 3 bases, the J end by 16 bases, with 13 bases between. This CDR3 is 11 amino acids long. From germline, CDR1 is MNHEY and CDR2 SVGEGT. CDR3 in amino acids: CASSYLGGNFF. The CDR3 coding sequence is TGTGCCAGCAGTTATTTGGGGGGAAATTTCTTC.

The CDR3 sequence is CASSQELRETQYF. The CDR3 bases are TGTGCCAGCAGCCAAGAGCTACGTGAGACCCAGTACTTC. The V call is TRBV14, the J call TRBJ2-5; D not certain. V was shortened by 0 bases and J by 5 bases, with 7 bases between the two germline ends. The CDR3 sequence is 13 residues long. Germline V gives CDR1 SGHDN, CDR2 FVKESK.

The chain has TRBV29-1 and TRBJ2-2; possible D gene TRBD1, 5 bases. Looked up from germline, CDR1 is SQVTM and CDR2 is ANQGSEA. The ends were cut back, 3 bases at V and 4 bases at J, with 15 bases in the middle. This CDR3 has 15 amino acids. CDR3 coding DNA: TGCAGCGTTGAGGAGTCAGGGCGCGGCACCGGGGAGCTGTTTTTT. Protein: CSVEESGRGTGELFF.

The chain recombines TRBV28 with TRBJ2-7, with TRBD2 identical over 8 bases. CDR3 length: 14 residues. J gave up 6 bases and V 2 bases, and 6 bases lay outside the gene matches. Germline V gene data show CDR1 as MDHEN and CDR2 as SYDVKM. The CDR3 reads CASSLTGGPSEQYF. In DNA form, the CDR3 reads TGTGCCAGCAGTTTAACGGGAGGGCCTAGCGAGCAGTACTTC.

The V call is TRBV28, the J call TRBJ1-2, with 8 nucleotides matching TRBD1. CDR3 length: 15 residues. V gave up 3 bases and J gave up 3 bases; unmatched junction bases: 6. Germline loops: CDR1 MDHEN, CDR2 SYDVKM. This chain's CDR3 is CASSFMDRADYGYTF. The CDR3 coding sequence is TGTGCCAGCAGTTTCATGGACAGGGCAGACTATGGCTACACCTTC.

This clone was seen a few times. This chain joins TRBV10-3 and TRBJ2-3; D might be TRBD2 (6 bases). This CDR3 spans 13 amino acids. Looked up from germline, CDR1 is ENHRY and CDR2 is SYGVKD. V lost 4 bases to trimming and J lost 6 bases, with 11 bases between them. CDR3 sequence: CAISVGDSDTQYF. In nucleotides, the CDR3 is TGTGCCATCAGTGTCGGGGACTCGGATACGCAGTATTTT.

The CDR3 protein is CASSIPGLGGGELFF. The CDR3 DNA reads TGTGCCAGCAGTATTCCGGGACTCGGCGGCGGGGAGCTGTTTTTT. The V call is TRBV28, the J call TRBJ2-2; perhaps TRBD2 as D (6 bases). Deletions cut 5 bases from V and 7 bases from J, with 17 bases between. CDR1 and CDR2 from the germline V gene are MDHEN and SYDVKM. CDR3 size: 15 residues.

Only one count was recorded for this clone. The genes are TRBV7-9 and TRBJ1-5; weak D call: TRBD1 (6 bases). The CDR3 spans 16 residues. Germline V gene lookup returns CDR1 SEHNR and CDR2 FQNEAQ (reference sequence). V dropped 1 base and J dropped 2 bases, with 12 bases sitting between them. The CDR3 region is CASSLELGAGNQPQHF. CDR3 sequence (DNA): TGTGCCAGCAGCTTAGAGTTGGGGGCGGGCAATCAGCCCCAGCATTTT.

The V gene is TRBV21-1, the J gene TRBJ2-7; TRBD1 is the table's D call, not checked against the DNA. TRBV21-1 constitutes a pseudogene. This CDR3 has 15 amino acids. DNA of the CDR3: TGTGCCAGCAGACCCGAGGAGGACAGGTCCTACGAGCAGTACTTC. It yields the protein CASRPEEDRSYEQYF.